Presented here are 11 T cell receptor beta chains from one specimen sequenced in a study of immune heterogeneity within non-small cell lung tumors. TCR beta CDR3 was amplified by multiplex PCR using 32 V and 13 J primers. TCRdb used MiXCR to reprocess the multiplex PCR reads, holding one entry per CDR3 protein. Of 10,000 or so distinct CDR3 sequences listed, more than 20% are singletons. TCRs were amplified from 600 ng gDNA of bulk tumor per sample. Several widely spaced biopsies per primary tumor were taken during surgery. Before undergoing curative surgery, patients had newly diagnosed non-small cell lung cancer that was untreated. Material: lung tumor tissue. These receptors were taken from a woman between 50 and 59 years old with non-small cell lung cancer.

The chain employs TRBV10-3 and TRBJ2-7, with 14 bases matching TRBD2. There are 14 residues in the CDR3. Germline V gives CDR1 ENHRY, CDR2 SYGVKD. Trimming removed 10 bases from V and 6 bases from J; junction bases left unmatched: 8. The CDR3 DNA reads TGTGCCAGCAGACGGACTAGCGGGAGGCGCGAGCAGTACTTC. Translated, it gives CASRRTSGRREQYF.

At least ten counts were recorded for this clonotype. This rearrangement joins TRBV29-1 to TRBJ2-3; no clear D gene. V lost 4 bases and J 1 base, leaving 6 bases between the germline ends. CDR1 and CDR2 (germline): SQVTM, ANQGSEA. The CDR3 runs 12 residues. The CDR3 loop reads CSVVAGTDTQYF. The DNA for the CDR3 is TGCAGCGTTGTGGCGGGCACAGATACGCAGTATTTT.

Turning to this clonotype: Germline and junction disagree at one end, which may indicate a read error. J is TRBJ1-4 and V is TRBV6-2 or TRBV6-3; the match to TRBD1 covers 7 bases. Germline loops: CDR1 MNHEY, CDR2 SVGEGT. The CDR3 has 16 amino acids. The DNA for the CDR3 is TGTGCCAGCAGTTACGACTCCACCGGGACAGATGAAAAAATGTTTTTT. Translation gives CASSYDSTGTDEKMFF.

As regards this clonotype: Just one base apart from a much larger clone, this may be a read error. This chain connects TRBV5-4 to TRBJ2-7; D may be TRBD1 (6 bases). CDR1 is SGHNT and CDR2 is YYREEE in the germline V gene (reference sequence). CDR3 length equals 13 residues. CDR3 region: CASSFPGHYDQYF. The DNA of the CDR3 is TGTGCCAGCAGCTTCCCGGGACACTACGATCAGTACTTC. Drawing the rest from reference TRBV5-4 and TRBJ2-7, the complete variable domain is ETGVTQSPTHLIKTRGQQVTLRCSSQSGHNTVSWYQQALGQGPQFIFQYYREEENGRGNFPPRFSGLQFPNYSSELNVNALELDDSALYLCASSFPGHYDQYFGPGTRLTVT.

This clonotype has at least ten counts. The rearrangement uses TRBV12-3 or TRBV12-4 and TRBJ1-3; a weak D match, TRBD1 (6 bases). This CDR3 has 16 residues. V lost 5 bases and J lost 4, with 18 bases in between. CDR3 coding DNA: TGTGCCAGCAGTCCTTCACAGGGAATAGGCGGAAACACCATATATTTT. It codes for CASSPSQGIGGNTIYF.

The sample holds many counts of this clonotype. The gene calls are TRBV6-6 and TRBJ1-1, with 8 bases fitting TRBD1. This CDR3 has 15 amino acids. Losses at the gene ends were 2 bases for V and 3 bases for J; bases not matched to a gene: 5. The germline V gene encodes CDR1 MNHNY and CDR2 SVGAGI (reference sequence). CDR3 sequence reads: CASSYTTGDDTEAFF. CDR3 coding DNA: TGTGCCAGCAGTTACACGACAGGGGACGACACTGAAGCTTTCTTT.

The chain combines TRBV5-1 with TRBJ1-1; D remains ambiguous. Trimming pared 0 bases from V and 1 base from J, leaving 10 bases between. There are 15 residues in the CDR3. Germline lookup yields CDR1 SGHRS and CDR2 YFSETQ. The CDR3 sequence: CASSLVVAGNTEAFF. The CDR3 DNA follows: TGCGCCAGCAGCTTGGTAGTAGCGGGGAACACTGAAGCTTTCTTT.

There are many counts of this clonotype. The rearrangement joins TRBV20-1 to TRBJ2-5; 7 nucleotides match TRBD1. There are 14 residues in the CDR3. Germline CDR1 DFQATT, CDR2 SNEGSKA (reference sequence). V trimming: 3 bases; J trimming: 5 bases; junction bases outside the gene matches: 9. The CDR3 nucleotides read TGCAGTGCTAGGGGTCGACAGGGTTATGAGACCCAGTACTTC. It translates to CSARGRQGYETQYF.

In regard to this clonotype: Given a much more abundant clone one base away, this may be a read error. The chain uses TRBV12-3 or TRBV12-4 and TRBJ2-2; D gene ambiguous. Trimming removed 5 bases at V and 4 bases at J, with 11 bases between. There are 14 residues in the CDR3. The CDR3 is CASSPFYSTGELFF. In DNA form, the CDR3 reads TGTGCCAGCAGTCCCTTCTACAGCACCGGGGAGCTGTTTTTT.

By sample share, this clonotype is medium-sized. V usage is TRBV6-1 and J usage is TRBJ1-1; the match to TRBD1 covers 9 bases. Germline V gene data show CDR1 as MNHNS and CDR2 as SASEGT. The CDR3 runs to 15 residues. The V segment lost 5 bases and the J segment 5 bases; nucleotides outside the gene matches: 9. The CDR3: CASSQNRGRWTEAFF. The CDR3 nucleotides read TGTGCCAGCAGTCAAAACAGGGGGCGCTGGACTGAAGCTTTCTTT.

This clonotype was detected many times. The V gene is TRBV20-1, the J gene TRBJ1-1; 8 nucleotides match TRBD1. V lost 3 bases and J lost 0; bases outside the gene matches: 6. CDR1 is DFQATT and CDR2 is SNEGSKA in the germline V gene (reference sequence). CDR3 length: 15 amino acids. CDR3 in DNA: TGCAGTGCTAGGACAAGGACAGGGTTGAACACTGAAGCTTTCTTT. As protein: CSARTRTGLNTEAFF.